This passage covers 31 T cell receptor beta chains from one sample sequenced in a study of T cell responses to AZD1222 COVID-19 vaccine. Measured with immunoSEQ multiplex PCR; TCRdb has only the in-frame clones, and not every one. The profile shows 50,000 or so clones, roughly three quarters of them singletons. Specimen: peripheral blood, collected 28 days after the second AZD1222 dose. Source of these receptors: an adult who received the AZD1222 COVID-19 vaccine.

The chain combines TRBV7-6 with TRBJ2-2, with 13 bases identical to TRBD2. CDR1 and CDR2 (germline): SGHVS, FNYEAQ. The J segment lost 8 bases and the V segment lost 5 bases, leaving 8 bases of the junction unmatched. This CDR3 has 16 residues. The DNA of the CDR3 is TGTGCCAGCAGCCCAACTAGCGGGGGGGCCCTAGGGGAGCTGTTTTTT. This codes for CASSPTSGGALGELFF.

The CDR3 region is CSVETNQETQYF. As DNA, the CDR3 is TGCAGCGTTGAAACTAATCAAGAGACCCAGTACTTC. The V gene is TRBV29-1, the J gene TRBJ2-5; no firm D call. Germline CDR1 reads SQVTM; CDR2 reads ANQGSEA. This CDR3 spans 12 amino acids. Trimming took off 2 bases at V and 2 bases at J, with 6 bases between the two ends.

The chain recombines TRBV6-1 with TRBJ2-7, with a tentative D call TRBD2 (5 bases). V was cut by 3 bases and J by 6 bases, with 27 bases left in between. This CDR3 comprises 18 residues. CDR1 is MNHNS, CDR2 SASEGT, per germline. This CDR3 is CASSERNPGNTAPSEQYV. CDR3 bases: TGTGCCAGCAGTGAGCGAAATCCGGGAAACACCGCTCCGTCCGAGCAGTACGTC.

The chain recombines TRBV27 with TRBJ2-5, with a weak D call TRBD1 (6 bases). The CDR3 extends over 15 amino acids. Trimming cost V 3 bases and J 5 bases, with 16 bases left between them. Germline V gives CDR1 MNHEY, CDR2 SMNVEV (reference sequence). The CDR3 region has the DNA TGTGCCAGCAGTTTGAGGGGGAGTCGTTGGGAGACCCAGTACTTC. Translated, it gives CASSLRGSRWETQYF.

This chain connects TRBV6-2 or TRBV6-3 to TRBJ2-3; tentatively, D is TRBD1 (6 bases). This CDR3 contains 15 residues. The germline V gene encodes CDR1 MNHEY and CDR2 SVGEGT. V dropped 5 bases and J dropped 3 bases, with 15 bases sitting between them. CDR3 sequence reads: CASSTTAGATDTQYF. The CDR3 nucleotides are TGTGCCAGCAGTACCACGGCAGGGGCGACAGATACGCAGTATTTT.

The chain recombines TRBV6-5 with TRBJ2-2; a weak D match, TRBD1 (6 bases). The CDR3 is made up of 14 amino acids. The germline V gene encodes CDR1 MNHEY and CDR2 SVGAGI. Trimming removed 6 bases from V and 4 bases from J, with 12 bases in between. The CDR3 here is CASSRQGPTGELFF. Here the CDR3 DNA reads TGTGCCAGCAGCCGCCAGGGGCCCACCGGGGAGCTGTTTTTT.

The chain uses TRBV7-2 and TRBJ1-2; D is unclear. In germline, CDR1 is SGHTA, CDR2 FQGNSA. The CDR3 totals 15 residues. The germline V and J ends were trimmed by 1 base and 0 bases, with 9 bases remaining between them. The CDR3 sequence is CASSLERQANYGYTF. The CDR3 region has the DNA TGTGCCAGCAGCTTAGAACGACAAGCTAACTATGGCTACACCTTC.

The CDR3 spells CASSPWTGSNTEAFF. CDR3 in DNA: TGTGCCAGCAGCCCCTGGACAGGGTCTAACACTGAAGCTTTCTTT. This chain links TRBV7-2 with TRBJ1-1, with TRBD1 matching over 8 bases. V gave up 5 bases and J gave up 2 bases; unmatched junction bases: 7. The CDR3 spans 15 residues. CDR1 is SGHTA and CDR2 is FQGNSA in the germline V gene.

This chain links TRBV18 with TRBJ1-1; the D is unclear. The ends were cut back, 6 bases at V and 7 bases at J, with 12 bases in the middle. The CDR3 sequence is 12 residues long. Per the germline V gene, CDR1 is KGHSH and CDR2 is LQKENI. CDR3 in DNA: TGTGCCAGCTCTCCAACGGGCGGTGAAGCTTTCTTT. Protein sequence: CASSPTGGEAFF.

CDR3 loop: CASSFGPGRETQYF. As DNA, the CDR3 is TGTGCCAGCAGCTTCGGACCAGGAAGGGAGACCCAGTACTTC. The chain links TRBV7-2 to TRBJ2-5; no definite D call. The V gene lost 3 bases and the J gene lost 5 bases, with 13 bases spanning the gap. CDR3 length: 14 residues. Germline V lookup: CDR1 SGHTA, CDR2 FQGNSA.

As DNA, the CDR3 is TGTGCCAGCAGTGAGGCCTTGGGGACAGGGGGCTTTGGCTACACCTTC. Translated, it gives CASSEALGTGGFGYTF. V gene TRBV6-1 combines with J gene TRBJ1-2; 12 bases fit TRBD1. The germline gives CDR1 MNHNS, CDR2 SASEGT. The V segment lost 3 bases and the J segment 7 bases; nucleotides outside the gene matches: 9. The CDR3 totals 16 residues.

The rearrangement joins TRBV5-4 to TRBJ1-1; 9 bases line up with TRBD1. The junction had 6 bases not matched to a gene; V was cut back by 2 bases and J by 1 base. The length of the CDR3 is 16 residues. Germline V lookup: CDR1 SGHNT, CDR2 YYREEE (reference sequence). The CDR3 protein is CASSFWDRVRNTEAFF. The CDR3 bases are TGTGCCAGCAGCTTTTGGGACAGGGTAAGGAACACTGAAGCTTTCTTT.

This sequence joins TRBV7-9 and TRBJ1-4; D possibly corresponds to TRBD1 (6 bases). The CDR3 loop spans 18 amino acids. The V gene lost 1 base and the J gene lost 0 bases, with 15 bases spanning the gap. CDR1 is SEHNR and CDR2 is FQNEAQ in the germline V gene (reference sequence). DNA for the CDR3: TGTGCCAGCAGCTTAGGGTCAGGGGCCGATTCAACTAATGAAAAACTGTTTTTT. This translates into CASSLGSGADSTNEKLFF.

The rearrangement links TRBV7-2 to TRBJ1-2; D not certain. The germline gives CDR1 SGHTA, CDR2 FQGNSA. Trimming took 0 bases from V and 0 from J, leaving 8 bases between them. CDR3 length: 15 amino acids. CDR3 amino acids: CASSLASTANYGYTF. In nucleotides, the CDR3 is TGTGCCAGCAGCTTAGCGTCGACTGCTAACTATGGCTACACCTTC.

The chain employs TRBV11-2 and TRBJ2-3, with D hard to call. This CDR3 is 16 amino acids long. Deletions cut 0 bases from V and 6 bases from J, with 16 bases between. Germline assignment: CDR1 SGHAT and CDR2 FQNNGV. The DNA for the CDR3 is TGTGCCAGCAGCTTAGATTCCAAGTTGTCGGCGGATACGCAGTATTTT. Protein product: CASSLDSKLSADTQYF.

The rearrangement uses TRBV15 and TRBJ2-3, with D possibly TRBD1 on 6 matching bases. CDR1 is LNHNV, CDR2 YYDKDF, per germline (reference sequence). The CDR3 contains 16 residues. The V end was cut by 2 bases, the J end by 1 base, with 13 bases between. The chain's CDR3 is CATSRPTGMGTDTQYF. The CDR3 coding sequence is TGTGCCACCAGCAGACCTACAGGGATGGGCACAGATACGCAGTATTTT.

The table lists this clone with a count of one. V is TRBV28 and J is TRBJ2-7; D remains unclear. The CDR3 runs to 13 residues. The germline V gene encodes CDR1 MDHEN and CDR2 SYDVKM. V shed 2 bases and J shed 4 bases, with 9 bases lying between them. The CDR3 DNA reads as TGTGCCAGCAGTTTAGACGGGTTGTACGAGCAGTACGTC. Amino acid sequence: CASSLDGLYEQYV.

This chain joins TRBV7-2 and TRBJ2-5; no firm D call. CDR3 length: 13 residues. Trimming removed 0 bases from V and 4 bases from J, with 6 bases in between. Germline-derived CDR1 and CDR2 are SGHTA and FQGNSA. The CDR3 bases are TGTGCCAGCAGCTTAGCACAGTTAGAGACCCAGTACTTC. This translates into CASSLAQLETQYF.

This sequence joins TRBV20-1 and TRBJ2-1, with a weak D call TRBD1 (5 bases). V shed 3 bases and J shed 5 bases, with 8 bases lying between them. CDR3 length: 12 residues. Germline V gives CDR1 DFQATT, CDR2 SNEGSKA (reference sequence). In DNA, the CDR3 is TGCAGTGCTAGTGCACAGGACAATGAGCAGTTCTTC. Residues: CSASAQDNEQFF.

The table lists this clone with a count of one. The rearrangement joins TRBV9 to TRBJ2-4, with a weak D call TRBD1 (6 bases). Trimming took 4 bases from V and 7 from J, leaving 15 bases between them. The CDR3 has 14 residues. CDR1 is SGDLS, CDR2 YYNGEE, per germline. The chain's CDR3 is CASSSGIRGNIQYF. In DNA, the CDR3 is TGTGCCAGCAGCTCAGGGATAAGGGGGAACATTCAGTACTTC.

CDR3 coding DNA: TGTGCCAGCACCACGCGCTTAGCGGGAGATCATGAGCAGTTCTTC. Its translation: CASTTRLAGDHEQFF. V and J are TRBV6-5 and TRBJ2-1; 9 nucleotides match TRBD2. CDR1 and CDR2 from the germline V gene are MNHEY and SVGAGI. The V gene end was trimmed by 7 bases and the J gene end by 8 bases; junction bases not matched to a gene: 12. There are 15 residues in the CDR3.

The rearrangement links TRBV28 to TRBJ1-5, with a possible D match to TRBD1 (5 bases). Trimming cost V 5 bases and J 2 bases, with 13 bases left between them. The germline gives CDR1 MDHEN, CDR2 SYDVKM. The CDR3 consists of 15 residues. CDR3 loop: CASSASWGGNQPQHF. In DNA form, the CDR3 reads TGTGCCAGCAGTGCCTCGTGGGGCGGCAATCAGCCCCAGCATTTT.

V is TRBV5-5 and J is TRBJ2-7; the match to TRBD1 covers 7 bases. V gave up 4 bases and J gave up 8 bases; unmatched junction bases: 12. From germline, CDR1 is SGHKS and CDR2 YYEKEE (reference sequence). CDR3 length: 14 residues. CDR3 in amino acids: CASSLQTGIRQQYV. CDR3 in DNA: TGTGCCAGCAGCCTCCAGACAGGGATCCGTCAGCAGTACGTC.

The rearrangement uses TRBV5-1 and TRBJ2-2, with D perhaps matching TRBD2 (6 bases). The CDR3 is 16 amino acids. Germline-derived CDR1 and CDR2 are SGHRS and YFSETQ. V lost 5 bases to trimming and J lost 4 bases, with 18 bases between them. For the CDR3, the DNA is TGCGCCAGCAGTCTGCCCAGTGGGGGGACCACCGGGGAGCTGTTTTTT. Amino acids: CASSLPSGGTTGELFF.

V gene TRBV2 combines with J gene TRBJ1-1; 9 positions agree with TRBD1. Germline loops: CDR1 SNHLY, CDR2 FYNNEI. V lost 6 bases to trimming and J lost 2 bases; unmatched junction nucleotides: 7. This CDR3 has 15 amino acids. CDR3 loop: CASRRTGDLNTEAFF. The CDR3, as DNA: TGTGCCAGCAGGAGGACAGGGGACTTAAACACTGAAGCTTTCTTT. The full variable domain, completed using reference TRBV2 and TRBJ1-1, is EPEVTQTPSHQVTQMGQEVILRCVPISNHLYFYWYRQILGQKVEFLVSFYNNEISEKSEIFDDQFSVERPDGSNFTLKIRSTKLEDSAMYFCASRRTGDLNTEAFFGQGTRLTVV.

The J gene is TRBJ1-1, the V gene TRBV27; 7 nucleotides align to TRBD1. Germline V CDR1 and CDR2: MNHEY, SMNVEV (reference sequence). The CDR3 is 13 residues long. The junction had 7 bases not matched to a gene; V was cut back by 5 bases and J by 7 bases. The CDR3 DNA follows: TGTGCCAGCAGTCCCCGACAGGGTGGTGAAGCTTTCTTT. This sequence encodes CASSPRQGGEAFF.

J is TRBJ2-1 and V is TRBV7-9; no clear D gene. Germline CDR1 reads SEHNR; CDR2 reads FQNEAQ (reference sequence). V lost 5 bases and J 7 bases, leaving 6 bases between the germline ends. There are 11 residues in the CDR3. The CDR3 nucleotides are TGTGCCAGCAGCCCGACGAATGAGCAGTTCTTC. Translation: CASSPTNEQFF.

V and J are TRBV30 and TRBJ2-4; TRBD2 aligns across 11 bases. After removal of 5 bases from V and 10 bases from J, the junction contained 7 bases not matched to a gene. This CDR3 spans 13 amino acids. Per germline, CDR1 GTSNPN and CDR2 SVGIG (reference sequence). The CDR3 is CAWAKGLAGIQYF. CDR3 sequence (DNA): TGTGCCTGGGCCAAAGGACTAGCGGGTATTCAGTACTTC.

This CDR3 reads CASSDSPEGQAFF. CDR3 in DNA: TGTGCCAGCAGTGACTCTCCTGAGGGACAAGCTTTCTTT. V gene TRBV6-4 combines with J gene TRBJ1-1; D possibly corresponds to TRBD1 (5 bases). The CDR3 length is 13 residues. V lost 0 bases and J 9 bases, leaving 11 bases between the germline ends. Germline values: CDR1 MRHNA, CDR2 SNTAGT.

The V and J genes are TRBV28 and TRBJ1-1; D is undetermined. From germline, CDR1 is MDHEN and CDR2 SYDVKM. The CDR3 spans 14 residues. Between the trimmed V and J ends, which lost 7 bases and 0 bases, there was a span of 12 bases. DNA for the CDR3: TGTGCCAGCACCCTAGGGAGGATGAACACTGAAGCTTTCTTT. Translation: CASTLGRMNTEAFF.

This rearrangement joins TRBV28 to TRBJ1-3; no clear D gene. Per germline, CDR1 MDHEN and CDR2 SYDVKM. The CDR3 loop spans 10 amino acids. V was cut by 4 bases and J by 7 bases, with 2 bases left in between. CDR3 sequence reads: CASSSNTIYF. CDR3 nucleotide sequence: TGTGCCAGCAGTTCCAACACCATATATTTT.